This T cell receptor beta chain was identified during a study of cytomegalovirus exposure and HLA in healthy donors. The PCR made use of 60 Vbeta and 13 Jbeta primers. The table came from immunoSEQ multiplex PCR; TCRdb's copy has only in-frame clones and leaves some out. Here the sample spans more than 85,000 clones, around 86% being singletons. The CDR3 has 16 residues. V was trimmed by 7 bases and J by 2 bases, leaving 17 bases between them. Per germline, CDR1 LNHNV and CDR2 YYDKDF (reference sequence). Sequenced sample: PBMCs. The chain combines TRBV15 with TRBJ2-2, with TRBD2 as a possible D gene (6 bases). This receptor was obtained from a woman aged 25 to 39 in good health and CMV-seronegative. CDR3: CATKRELRVNTGELFF. For the CDR3, the DNA is TGTGCCACCAAACGGGAGTTAAGGGTAAACACCGGGGAGCTGTTTTTT.